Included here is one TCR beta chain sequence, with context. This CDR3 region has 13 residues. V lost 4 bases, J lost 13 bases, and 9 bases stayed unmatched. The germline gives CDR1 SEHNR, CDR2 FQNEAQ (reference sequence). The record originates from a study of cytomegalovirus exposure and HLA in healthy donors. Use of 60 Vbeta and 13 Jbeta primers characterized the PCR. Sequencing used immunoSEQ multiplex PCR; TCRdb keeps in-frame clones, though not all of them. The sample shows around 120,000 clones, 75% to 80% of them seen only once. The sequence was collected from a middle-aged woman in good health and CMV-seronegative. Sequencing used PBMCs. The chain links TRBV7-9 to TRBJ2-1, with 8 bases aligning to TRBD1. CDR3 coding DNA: TGTGCCAGCAGCTATACAGGGGGGTCTTCCCAGTTCTTC. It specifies CASSYTGGSSQFF.